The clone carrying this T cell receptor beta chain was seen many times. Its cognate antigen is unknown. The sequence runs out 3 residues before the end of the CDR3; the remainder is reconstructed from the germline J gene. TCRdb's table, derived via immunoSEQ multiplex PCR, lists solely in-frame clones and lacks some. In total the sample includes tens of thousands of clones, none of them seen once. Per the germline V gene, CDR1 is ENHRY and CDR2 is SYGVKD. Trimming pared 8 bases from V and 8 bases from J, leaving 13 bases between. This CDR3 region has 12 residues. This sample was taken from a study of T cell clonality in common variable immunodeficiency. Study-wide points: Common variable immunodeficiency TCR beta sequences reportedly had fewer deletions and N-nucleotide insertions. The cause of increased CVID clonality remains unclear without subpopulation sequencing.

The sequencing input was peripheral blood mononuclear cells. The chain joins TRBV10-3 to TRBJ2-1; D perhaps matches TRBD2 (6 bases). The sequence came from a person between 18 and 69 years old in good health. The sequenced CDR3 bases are TGTGCCATCCGGGACTTTGGCGATGAG. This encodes CAIRDFGDE. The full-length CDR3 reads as CAIRDFGDEQFF.